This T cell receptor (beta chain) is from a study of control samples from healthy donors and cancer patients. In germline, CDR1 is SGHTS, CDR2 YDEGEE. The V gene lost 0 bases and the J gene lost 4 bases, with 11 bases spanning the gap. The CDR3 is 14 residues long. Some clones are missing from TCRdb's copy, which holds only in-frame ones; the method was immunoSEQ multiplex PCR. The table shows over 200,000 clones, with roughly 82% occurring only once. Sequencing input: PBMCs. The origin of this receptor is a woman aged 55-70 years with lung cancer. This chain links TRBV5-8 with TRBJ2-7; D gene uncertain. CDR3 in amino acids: CASSLGPSSYEQYF. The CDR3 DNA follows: TGTGCCAGCAGCTTGGGGCCTTCGAGTTACGAGCAGTACTTC.